Many counts were recorded for the clone carrying this T cell receptor (beta chain). What it recognizes is unknown. A read error may produce the germline difference seen at one junction end. The observed sequence ends 3 residues before the CDR3 terminus, with the missing tail filled in from the germline J gene. The record originates from a study of T cell clonality in common variable immunodeficiency. Study-wide findings and caveats: CVID subjects showed higher TCRbeta clonality than healthy controls. In common variable immunodeficiency, TCR beta chains reportedly carried fewer deletions and N-nucleotide insertions.

This table comes from immunoSEQ multiplex PCR, and its TCRdb copy is limited to in-frame clones, with some not included. This repertoire holds some 50,000 clones, and none appear only once. CDR1 and CDR2 from the germline V gene are LGHNA and YNFKEQ. The CDR3 contains 18 residues. J is TRBJ1-1 and V is TRBV4-2; weak D call: TRBD1 (6 bases). The sample consisted of peripheral blood mononuclear cells. The receptor was isolated from a person between 18 and 69 years old in good health. The sequenced CDR3 bases are TGCGCCAGCAGCGCAGGGACGGGGGGCGGTAAGATGAACACTGAA. Amino acids: CASSAGTGGGKMNTE. The complete CDR3 protein is CASSAGTGGGKMNTEAFF.